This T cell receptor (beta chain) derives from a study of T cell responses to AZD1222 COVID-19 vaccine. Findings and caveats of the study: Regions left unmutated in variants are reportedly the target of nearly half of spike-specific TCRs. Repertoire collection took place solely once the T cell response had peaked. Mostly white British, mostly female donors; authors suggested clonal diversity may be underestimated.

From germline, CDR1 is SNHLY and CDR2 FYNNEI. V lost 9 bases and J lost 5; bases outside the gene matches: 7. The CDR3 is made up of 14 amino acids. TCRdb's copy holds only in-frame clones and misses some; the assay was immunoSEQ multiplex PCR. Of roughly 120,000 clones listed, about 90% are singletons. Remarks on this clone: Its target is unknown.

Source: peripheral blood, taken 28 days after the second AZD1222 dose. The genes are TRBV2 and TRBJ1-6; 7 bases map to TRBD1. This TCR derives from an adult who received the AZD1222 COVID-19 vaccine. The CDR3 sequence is CARRRGQDNSPLHF. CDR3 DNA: TGTGCCAGACGTCGCGGACAGGATAATTCACCCCTCCACTTT.